The 30 T cell receptor beta chains given below trace back to one sample, sequenced in a study of blood T cell repertoires in COVID-19. Using immunoSEQ multiplex PCR, the repertoire was profiled, and TCRdb retains in-frame clones only, with some absent. The sample carries about 230,000 clones, around four fifths recorded once. Sequencing was carried out using peripheral blood. The receptors originated from a woman aged 80 or over with active or convalescent COVID-19.

V and J are TRBV7-9 and TRBJ1-6, with TRBD1 matching over 8 bases. Germline V CDR1 and CDR2: SEHNR, FQNEAQ (reference sequence). The CDR3 sequence is 16 residues long. V shed 7 bases and J 0 bases; nucleotides not matched to a gene: 5. The DNA of the CDR3 is TGTGCCAGCACCCAAACAGGGGGCTCCTATAATTCACCCCTCCACTTT. It yields the protein CASTQTGGSYNSPLHF.

The chain is built from TRBV10-3 and TRBJ2-3, with 8 bases lining up with TRBD2. The trim removed 7 bases at V and 0 bases at J, leaving 15 bases unmatched. The CDR3 length is 18 residues. CDR1 ENHRY and CDR2 SYGVKD come from the germline V gene. This CDR3 reads CAINKTAGVTISTDTQYF. The DNA for the CDR3 is TGTGCCATCAATAAGACAGCGGGAGTTACCATTAGCACAGATACGCAGTATTTT.

This clone was picked up a small number of times. The chain is built from TRBV9 and TRBJ2-5; 11 nucleotides line up with TRBD1. This CDR3 spans 15 amino acids. V gave up 0 bases and J gave up 5 bases; unmatched junction bases: 3. The germline CDR1 and CDR2 sequences are SGDLS and YYNGEE. The CDR3 bases are TGTGCCAGCAGCGTAGGGGACAGGGGGAGGGAGACCCAGTACTTC. As protein: CASSVGDRGRETQYF.

The genes are TRBV27 and TRBJ2-7, with D possibly matching TRBD2 (5 bases). The V and J ends lost 5 bases and 7 bases respectively, with 15 bases between them. Germline V lookup: CDR1 MNHEY, CDR2 SMNVEV (reference sequence). This CDR3 has 13 residues. The CDR3 here is CASSDERPGEQYF. CDR3 bases: TGTGCCAGCAGTGACGAACGACCGGGAGAGCAGTACTTC.

The chain has TRBV5-1 and TRBJ2-5; 10 bases are shared with TRBD2. Germline values: CDR1 SGHRS, CDR2 YFSETQ. With V trimmed by 0 bases and J by 1 base, 9 bases remained unmatched. CDR3 length: 18 residues. The CDR3 here is CASSLGRTSGEIQETQYF. Here the CDR3 DNA reads TGCGCCAGCAGCTTGGGGAGAACTAGCGGGGAAATCCAAGAGACCCAGTACTTC.

The chain combines TRBV10-1 with TRBJ2-2; TRBD2 might be the D (5 bases). V lost 6 bases to trimming and J lost 3 bases, with 11 bases between them. The CDR3 totals 14 residues. CDR1 is WNHNN, CDR2 SYGVQD, per germline (reference sequence). The CDR3 DNA reads TGCGCCAGCAGGACTAAGGGTTACACCGGGGAGCTGTTTTTT. Translation gives CASRTKGYTGELFF.

The chain carries TRBV5-1 and TRBJ2-1; 9 nucleotides align to TRBD2. Germline CDR1 is SGHRS and CDR2 is YFSETQ. J was trimmed by 2 bases and V by 3 bases; bases with no gene match: 3. The CDR3 sequence is 15 residues long. The DNA for the CDR3 is TGCGCCAGCAGCTCATCTAGCGGGACCTACAATGAGCAGTTCTTC. Translating it yields CASSSSSGTYNEQFF. The variable domain in full, completed from reference TRBV5-1 and TRBJ2-1, reads KAGVTQTPRYLIKTRGQQVTLSCSPISGHRSVSWYQQTPGQGLQFLFEYFSETQRNKGNFPGRFSGRQFSNSRSEMNVSTLELGDSALYLCASSSSSGTYNEQFFGPGTRLTVL.

This clone was seen just once. This sequence joins TRBV7-2 and TRBJ2-7; TRBD1 matches at 10 bases. With V trimmed by 5 bases and J by 1 base, 17 bases remained unmatched. Per germline, CDR1 SGHTA and CDR2 FQGNSA. There are 19 residues in the CDR3. The CDR3 DNA sequence: TGTGCCAGCAGCCTTGACAGGGGGCTCGGGTTCGATAAATCCTACGAGCAGTACTTC. Translating gives CASSLDRGLGFDKSYEQYF.

V usage is TRBV27 and J usage is TRBJ1-1; 9 bases are a match to TRBD1. CDR1 is MNHEY and CDR2 is SMNVEV in the germline V gene (reference sequence). Losses at the gene ends were 8 bases for V and 11 bases for J; bases not matched to a gene: 12. The length of the CDR3 is 13 residues. For the CDR3, the DNA is TGTGCCAGCCGAGGGACAGGGAAGTCATTGGCTTTCTTT. This gives the protein CASRGTGKSLAFF.

This rearrangement joins TRBV25-1 to TRBJ2-3, with TRBD1 as a possible D gene (5 bases). This CDR3 comprises 15 residues. Per the germline V gene, CDR1 is MGHDK and CDR2 is SYGVNS. V lost 2 bases and J 2 bases, leaving 11 bases between the germline ends. The CDR3 region has the DNA TGTGCCAGCAGTGAACCCCAGGGAAACACAGATACGCAGTATTTT. Translated: CASSEPQGNTDTQYF.

V usage is TRBV7-2 and J usage is TRBJ2-2; 9 bases match TRBD2. The CDR3 has 16 amino acids. V was pared by 5 bases and J by 6 bases, with 10 bases of the junction left unmatched. Germline CDR1 is SGHTA and CDR2 is FQGNSA. This CDR3 is CASSLSGRALAGELFF. The CDR3 DNA sequence: TGTGCCAGCAGCCTTAGCGGGAGAGCTTTAGCCGGGGAGCTGTTTTTT.

This sequence joins TRBV6-4 and TRBJ2-2, with TRBD2 identical over 13 bases. The CDR3 loop spans 19 amino acids. The V gene's germline CDR1 is MRHNA and CDR2 SNTAGT. With 4 bases clipped from V and 0 bases from J, the junction kept 8 bases outside the gene matches. As DNA, the CDR3 is TGTGCCAGCAGTGCCGTCCCACTAGCGGGAGGGTCGAACACCGGGGAGCTGTTTTTT. Translating it yields CASSAVPLAGGSNTGELFF.

V gene TRBV18 combines with J gene TRBJ1-2; 9 bases are a match to TRBD1. The V gene end was trimmed by 3 bases and the J gene end by 7 bases; junction bases not matched to a gene: 3. Germline V CDR1 and CDR2: KGHSH, LQKENI. The CDR3 consists of 13 residues. This chain's CDR3 is CASSPGQGFGYTF. The CDR3 DNA reads as TGTGCCAGCTCACCGGGACAGGGCTTTGGCTACACCTTC.

V gene TRBV9 combines with J gene TRBJ1-1; TRBD1 is a possible D gene (6 bases). This CDR3 is 16 amino acids long. V gave up 4 bases and J gave up 3 bases, with 19 bases separating them. Per the germline V gene, CDR1 is SGDLS and CDR2 is YYNGEE. In DNA, the CDR3 is TGTGCCAGCAGCCCCCAGAGAGGGGGAAACTACACTGAAGCTTTCTTT. It encodes CASSPQRGGNYTEAFF.

The chain is built from TRBV5-6 and TRBJ2-7; 8 bases are a match to TRBD1. CDR1 is SGHDT and CDR2 is YYEEEE in the germline V gene. With V trimmed by 6 bases and J by 0 bases, 8 bases remained unmatched. The CDR3 is made up of 15 amino acids. CDR3 bases: TGTGCCAGCATCACACGGACAGGGAGCTCCTACGAGCAGTACTTC. The encoded protein is CASITRTGSSYEQYF.

The V call is TRBV7-3, the J call TRBJ2-6; possibly TRBD1 for D (6 bases). Per germline, CDR1 SGHTA and CDR2 FQGTGA. This CDR3 has 15 residues. Between the trimmed V and J ends, which lost 3 bases and 2 bases, there was a span of 8 bases. The CDR3 coding sequence is TGTGCCAGCAGCTTCCAGGGGCCTGGGGCCAACGTCCTGACTTTC. Translation gives CASSFQGPGANVLTF.

The chain carries TRBV15 and TRBJ1-4; D not certain. Trimming took off 0 bases at V and 8 bases at J, with 4 bases between the two ends. The CDR3 sequence is 12 residues long. CDR1 is LNHNV and CDR2 is YYDKDF in the germline V gene (reference sequence). In nucleotides, the CDR3 is TGTGCCACCAGCAGAGATCGGGAAAAACTGTTTTTT. Translating gives CATSRDREKLFF.

The chain joins TRBV7-7 to TRBJ2-3; a possible D gene is TRBD2 (7 bases). The germline CDR1 and CDR2 sequences are SSHAT and FNYEAQ (reference sequence). This CDR3 is built from 15 residues. With 0 bases removed from V and 6 bases from J, the gap between germline ends came to 13 bases. For the CDR3, the DNA is TGTGCCAGCAGCTTAGCGGGGGGGGCCAAGGATACGCAGTATTTT. It specifies CASSLAGGAKDTQYF.

This clone was found a few times. The chain links TRBV14 to TRBJ2-7; D perhaps matches TRBD2 (6 bases). Germline V lookup: CDR1 SGHDN, CDR2 FVKESK. The V and J ends lost 4 bases and 3 bases respectively, with 10 bases between them. This CDR3 comprises 13 residues. CDR3 coding DNA: TGTGCCAGCAGCCGGAGGGCCGGCTACGAGCAGTACTTC. It codes for CASSRRAGYEQYF.

The chain employs TRBV18 and TRBJ1-2; D remains unclear. The CDR3 totals 14 residues. Germline assignment: CDR1 KGHSH and CDR2 LQKENI. Between the trimmed V and J ends, which lost 3 bases and 8 bases, there was a span of 16 bases. In DNA form, the CDR3 reads TGTGCCAGCTCACCGCCTTCTCAATCAGGCGGCTACACCTTC. This codes for CASSPPSQSGGYTF.

The chain has TRBV4-3 and TRBJ2-2, with 8 bases fitting TRBD2. CDR3 length: 18 amino acids. Unmatched junction bases numbered 14, after V lost 1 base and J lost 7 bases. Germline CDR1 and CDR2: LGHNA and YSLEER. CDR3 DNA: TGCGCCAGCAGCCAAGTGGGGGCGTCTGACGGGAGGGTCGGGGAGCTGTTTTTT. Translated, it gives CASSQVGASDGRVGELFF.

The rearrangement uses TRBV9 and TRBJ1-6; 9 nucleotides match TRBD1. J was trimmed by 6 bases and V by 4 bases; bases with no gene match: 8. The V gene's germline CDR1 is SGDLS and CDR2 YYNGEE. The CDR3 totals 16 residues. For the CDR3, the DNA is TGTGCCAGCAGCACGGCCGGGACAGGGTTTAATTCACCCCTCCACTTT. Its protein is CASSTAGTGFNSPLHF.

The rearrangement joins TRBV5-5 to TRBJ2-5; 8 bases match TRBD2. Germline CDR1 is SGHKS and CDR2 is YYEKEE (reference sequence). The CDR3 has 13 amino acids. Losses at the gene ends were 7 bases for V and 1 base for J; bases not matched to a gene: 3. The CDR3 coding sequence is TGTGCCAGCCGTCTAGCGGGCCAAGAGACCCAGTACTTC. Its translation: CASRLAGQETQYF.

The chain employs TRBV18 and TRBJ2-7, with TRBD1 identical over 9 bases. Germline lookup yields CDR1 KGHSH and CDR2 LQKENI. CDR3 length: 12 amino acids. The DNA for the CDR3 is TGTGCCAGCTCACCAGGGACAGGGCGCTCTATAGTC. This encodes CASSPGTGRSIV.

The chain recombines TRBV19 with TRBJ2-3, with D unresolved. Germline lookup yields CDR1 LNHDA and CDR2 SQIVND (reference sequence). V lost 5 bases and J lost 9, with 18 bases in between. The CDR3 length is 14 residues. The CDR3 region is CASSLQTRPHTQYF. The DNA of the CDR3 is TGTGCCAGTAGTTTACAGACACGCCCCCACACGCAGTATTTT.

As DNA, the CDR3 is TGTGCCAGCAGTTCCTGGGGGGGGACAGGGGACGGGACTAATGAAAAACTGTTTTTT. It encodes CASSSWGGTGDGTNEKLFF. The chain links TRBV28 to TRBJ1-4, with 10 bases fitting TRBD1. After removal of 4 bases from V and 2 bases from J, the junction contained 13 bases not matched to a gene. Germline CDR1 reads MDHEN; CDR2 reads SYDVKM. The CDR3 extends over 19 amino acids.

The chain has TRBV7-2 and TRBJ1-5, with a possible D match to TRBD1 (6 bases). Germline V gene data show CDR1 as SGHTA and CDR2 as FQGNSA. The CDR3 extends over 17 amino acids. Deletions cut 4 bases from V and 0 bases from J, with 16 bases between. The CDR3 loop is CASSSTTGPASNQPQHF. For the CDR3, the DNA is TGTGCCAGCAGCTCCACGACAGGTCCGGCTAGCAATCAGCCCCAGCATTTT.

V and J are TRBV19 and TRBJ1-1; D gene ambiguous. The CDR3 has 12 residues. V shed 6 bases and J shed 4 bases, with 9 bases lying between them. Germline V gene lookup returns CDR1 LNHDA and CDR2 SQIVND (reference sequence). CDR3 amino acids: CASRQWATEAFF. CDR3 DNA: TGTGCCAGTAGACAGTGGGCCACTGAAGCTTTCTTT.

This clone showed up just a few times. The chain is built from TRBV7-2 and TRBJ1-2; D uncertain. Trimming cost V 0 bases and J 4 bases, with 9 bases left between them. The CDR3 length is 14 residues. Germline V CDR1 and CDR2: SGHTA, FQGNSA. CDR3 sequence (DNA): TGTGCCAGCAGCTTAGCGAGAGAGGCCTATGGCTACACCTTC. This gives the protein CASSLAREAYGYTF.

The chain employs TRBV27 and TRBJ1-1; 8 positions agree with TRBD1. V lost 7 bases, J lost 1 base, and 8 bases stayed unmatched. CDR3 length equals 15 residues. Germline V gene data show CDR1 as MNHEY and CDR2 as SMNVEV (reference sequence). DNA for the CDR3: TGTGCCAGCACTCTCAGGGGGCTAAAGAACACTGAAGCTTTCTTT. It specifies CASTLRGLKNTEAFF.